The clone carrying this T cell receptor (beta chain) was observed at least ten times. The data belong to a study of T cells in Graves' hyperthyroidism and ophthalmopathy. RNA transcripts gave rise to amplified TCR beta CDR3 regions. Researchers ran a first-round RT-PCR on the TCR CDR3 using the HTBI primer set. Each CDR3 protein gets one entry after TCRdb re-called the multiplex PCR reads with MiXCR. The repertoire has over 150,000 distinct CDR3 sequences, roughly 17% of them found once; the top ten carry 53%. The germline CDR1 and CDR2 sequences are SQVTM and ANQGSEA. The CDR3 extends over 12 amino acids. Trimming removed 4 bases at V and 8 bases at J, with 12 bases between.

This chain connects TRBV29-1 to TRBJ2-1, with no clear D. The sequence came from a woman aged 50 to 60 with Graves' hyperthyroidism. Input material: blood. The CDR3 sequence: CSVVRSFDEQFF. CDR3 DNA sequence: TGCAGCGTTGTCCGGTCCTTCGATGAGCAGTTCTTC.